Following are 14 T cell receptor beta chains from one sample sequenced in a study of blood T cell repertoires in COVID-19. This table comes from immunoSEQ multiplex PCR, and its TCRdb copy is limited to in-frame clones, with some not included. The sample has 250,000 or so clones; 90% are singletons. The sequenced material came from peripheral blood. These receptors came from a man aged 25-45 years with COVID-19, enrolled during active disease.

V usage is TRBV24-1 and J usage is TRBJ1-2, with D hard to call. CDR3 size: 14 residues. V lost 7 bases and J lost 8, with 19 bases in between. Looked up from germline, CDR1 is KGHDR and CDR2 is SFDVKD. CDR3 in amino acids: CATRPSPGMGGYTF. Written as DNA, the CDR3 is TGTGCCACCAGGCCGAGTCCGGGGATGGGCGGCTACACCTTC.

This sequence joins TRBV7-3 and TRBJ2-1, with 8 nucleotides matching TRBD1. The CDR3 is 17 amino acids. V shed 0 bases and J 12 bases; nucleotides not matched to a gene: 16. Germline-derived CDR1 and CDR2 are SGHTA and FQGTGA. CDR3 protein: CASSLTLRQGALARQFF. For the CDR3, the DNA is TGTGCCAGCAGCTTAACGTTGCGGCAGGGGGCGCTAGCTCGGCAGTTCTTC.

This sequence joins TRBV9 and TRBJ2-7, with a weak D call TRBD1 (5 bases). This CDR3 is 14 amino acids long. Trimming took 4 bases from V and 6 from J, leaving 17 bases between them. CDR1 is SGDLS and CDR2 is YYNGEE in the germline V gene. The CDR3, as DNA: TGTGCCAGCAGCACACGTAGTGAAAGGGGCGAGCAGTACTTC. Translation: CASSTRSERGEQYF.

CDR3 sequence reads: CASSTGGSYEQYF. Here the CDR3 DNA reads TGTGCCAGCAGTACAGGGGGCAGCTACGAGCAGTACTTC. The J gene is TRBJ2-7, the V gene TRBV11-1; 9 bases are shared with TRBD1. The CDR3 sequence is 13 residues long. V dropped 6 bases and J dropped 3; count of bases not matched to a gene: 3. Germline V gene lookup returns CDR1 SGHAT and CDR2 FQDESV (reference sequence). The variable domain in full, completed from reference TRBV11-1 and TRBJ2-7, reads EAEVAQSPRYKITEKSQAVAFWCDPISGHATLYWYRQILGQGPELLVQFQDESVVDDSQLPKDRFSAERLKGVDSTLKIQPAELGDSAMYLCASSTGGSYEQYFGPGTRLTVT.

The chain uses TRBV2 and TRBJ2-7; 10 bases map to TRBD1. Germline loops: CDR1 SNHLY, CDR2 FYNNEI. The CDR3 has 19 amino acids. V shed 5 bases and J 6 bases; nucleotides not matched to a gene: 22. CDR3 coding DNA: TGTGCCAGCAGTCCCTCCGTTTTCTCTCGGGACAGGGGAGCGGGCGAGCAGTACTTC. Its protein is CASSPSVFSRDRGAGEQYF.

The chain uses TRBV19 and TRBJ1-1; 7 positions match TRBD1. CDR1 and CDR2 from the germline V gene are LNHDA and SQIVND (reference sequence). J was trimmed by 9 bases and V by 7 bases; bases with no gene match: 26. The CDR3 runs 18 residues. CDR3 sequence reads: CASTGPDRTYSIRGQAFF. CDR3 DNA sequence: TGTGCCAGTACCGGCCCGGACAGGACTTACTCAATTAGGGGGCAAGCTTTCTTT. The full variable domain, its missing parts supplied by reference TRBV19 and TRBJ1-1, is DGGITQSPKYLFRKEGQNVTLSCEQNLNHDAMYWYRQDPGQGLRLIYYSQIVNDFQKGDIAEGYSVSREKKESFPLTVTSAQKNPTAFYLCASTGPDRTYSIRGQAFFGQGTRLTVV.

The chain combines TRBV9 with TRBJ2-7; 11 positions agree with TRBD1. CDR1 SGDLS and CDR2 YYNGEE come from the germline V gene. The CDR3 is 15 residues long. V lost 3 bases and J lost 0; bases outside the gene matches: 2. The CDR3 DNA reads TGTGCCAGCAGCGCCGGGACAGGGGGCTCCTACGAGCAGTACTTC. Amino acids: CASSAGTGGSYEQYF.

This clone has just one count. The chain has TRBV11-3 and TRBJ1-1; unclear D gene. Germline-derived CDR1 and CDR2 are SGHNT and YENEEA. CDR3 length: 13 amino acids. The V and J ends lost 5 bases and 0 bases respectively, with 7 bases between them. This CDR3 is CASSLGLNTEAFF. As DNA, the CDR3 is TGTGCCAGCAGCCTCGGTTTGAACACTGAAGCTTTCTTT.

V is TRBV27 and J is TRBJ2-7; a weak D match, TRBD2 (5 bases). CDR1 and CDR2 (germline): MNHEY, SMNVEV (reference sequence). The V end lost 3 bases, the J end lost 0 bases, and 9 bases lay between the germline ends. The CDR3 length is 14 residues. CDR3 region: CASSLTGNSYEQYF. CDR3 DNA: TGTGCCAGCAGTTTGACCGGGAACTCCTACGAGCAGTACTTC.

A single count supports this clone. The chain couples TRBV14 to TRBJ2-3, with a tentative D call TRBD2 (5 bases). CDR1 and CDR2 (germline): SGHDN, FVKESK. Trimming left V 4 bases short and J 4 bases short, with 15 bases between. The CDR3 extends over 15 amino acids. CDR3 coding DNA: TGTGCCAGCAGCCTGACGGACTGGAGTCCAGATACGCAGTATTTT. Translation: CASSLTDWSPDTQYF.

This chain connects TRBV7-9 to TRBJ1-1; 8 bases fit TRBD1. Germline trimming cut 2 bases from V and 0 bases from J; bases unmatched to any gene: 11. There are 18 residues in the CDR3. Germline-derived CDR1 and CDR2 are SEHNR and FQNEAQ (reference sequence). The CDR3 here is CASSLIGRGPEMNTEAFF. The DNA for the CDR3 is TGTGCCAGCAGCTTAATCGGCAGGGGGCCTGAGATGAACACTGAAGCTTTCTTT.

The chain links TRBV2 to TRBJ1-5; 9 bases fit TRBD1. The CDR3 loop spans 16 amino acids. CDR1 is SNHLY and CDR2 is FYNNEI in the germline V gene. Trimming cost V 4 bases and J 3 bases; bases outside gene matches: 7. The CDR3 spells CASSGPGQGPNQPQHF. Here the CDR3 DNA reads TGTGCCAGCAGTGGCCCGGGACAGGGTCCCAATCAGCCCCAGCATTTT.

This chain joins TRBV9 and TRBJ1-2; the D is unclear. The length of the CDR3 is 12 residues. The V end lost 0 bases, the J end lost 13 bases, and 13 bases lay between the germline ends. Germline V gives CDR1 SGDLS, CDR2 YYNGEE. This CDR3 is CASSVVPGDLTF. The CDR3 DNA follows: TGTGCCAGCAGCGTAGTGCCCGGGGATCTCACCTTC.

The chain employs TRBV28 and TRBJ1-5, with TRBD1 identical over 7 bases. V was pared by 8 bases and J by 6 bases, with 7 bases of the junction left unmatched. The CDR3 is 13 amino acids. Germline loops: CDR1 MDHEN, CDR2 SYDVKM. The CDR3 is CASFWAGGQPQHF. Written as DNA, the CDR3 is TGTGCCAGCTTCTGGGCAGGGGGTCAGCCCCAGCATTTT.